The text below deals with one TCR beta chain. Only in-frame clones appear in the TCRdb table, and some are missing; sequencing was by immunoSEQ multiplex PCR. The sample has about 38,000 clones, around 92% seen once. This record comes from a study of OX40 agonist ivuxolimab in advanced cancers. In the study overall: Patients took ivuxolimab, an agonistic anti-OX40 (CD134) antibody. Dose-escalation subjects each had hepatocellular carcinoma, melanoma, renal cell or head and neck cancer. Therapy given before enrollment (anti-PD-1, anti-PD-L1 or anti-CTLA-4) was allowed, and around 40% had some.

CDR1 and CDR2 from the germline V gene are MNHEY and SVGAGI. CDR3 length: 15 amino acids. J lost 3 bases, V lost 5 bases, and 6 bases had no gene match. The V call is TRBV6-5, the J call TRBJ1-5; 8 bases agree with TRBD1. Sequencing used CD4+ or CD8+ T cells sorted from blood, obtained in a trial of the OX40 agonist ivuxolimab. This TCR derives from an adult with an advanced solid tumor such as melanoma, head and neck, liver or kidney cancer. This CDR3 is CASSPGQGPNQPQHF. CDR3 in DNA: TGTGCCAGCAGTCCCGGACAGGGACCCAATCAGCCCCAGCATTTT.